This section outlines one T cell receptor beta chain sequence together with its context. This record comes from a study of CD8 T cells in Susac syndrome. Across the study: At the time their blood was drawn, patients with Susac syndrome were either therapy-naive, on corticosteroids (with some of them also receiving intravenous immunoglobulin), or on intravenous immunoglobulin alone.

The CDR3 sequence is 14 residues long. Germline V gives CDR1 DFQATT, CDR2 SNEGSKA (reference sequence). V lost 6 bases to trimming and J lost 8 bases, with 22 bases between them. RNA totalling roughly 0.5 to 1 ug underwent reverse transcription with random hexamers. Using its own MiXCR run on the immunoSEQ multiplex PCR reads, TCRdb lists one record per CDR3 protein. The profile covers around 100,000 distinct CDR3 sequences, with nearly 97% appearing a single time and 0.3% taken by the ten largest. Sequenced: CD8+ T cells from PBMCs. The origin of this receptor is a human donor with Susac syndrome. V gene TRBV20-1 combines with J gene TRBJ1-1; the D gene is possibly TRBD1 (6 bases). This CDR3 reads CSAKPGHRMDEAFF. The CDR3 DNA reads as TGCAGTGCAAAACCGGGACACCGCATGGACGAAGCTTTCTTT.